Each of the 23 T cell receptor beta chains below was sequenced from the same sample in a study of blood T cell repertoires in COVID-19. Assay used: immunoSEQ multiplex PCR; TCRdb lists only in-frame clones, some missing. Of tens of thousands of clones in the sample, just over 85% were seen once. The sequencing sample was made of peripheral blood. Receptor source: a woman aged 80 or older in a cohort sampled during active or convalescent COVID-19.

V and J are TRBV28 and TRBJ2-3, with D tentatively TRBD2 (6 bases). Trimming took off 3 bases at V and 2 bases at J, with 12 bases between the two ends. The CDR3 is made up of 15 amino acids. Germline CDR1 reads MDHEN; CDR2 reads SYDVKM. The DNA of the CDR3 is TGTGCCAGCAGTTTGCCTAGCGAGCTCACAGATACGCAGTATTTT. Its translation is CASSLPSELTDTQYF.

CDR3 sequence (DNA): TGTGCCAGCAGCCTGGGCTACCGTAACTATGGCTACACCTTC. The encoded protein is CASSLGYRNYGYTF. The V call is TRBV7-2, the J call TRBJ1-2; D remains unclear. The CDR3 loop spans 14 amino acids. The V gene lost 5 bases and the J gene lost 1 base, with 11 bases spanning the gap. Germline CDR1 SGHTA, CDR2 FQGNSA. The variable domain in full, completed from reference TRBV7-2 and TRBJ1-2, reads GAGVSQSPSNKVTEKGKDVELRCDPISGHTALYWYRQSLGQGLEFLIYFQGNSAPDKSGLPSDRFSAERTGGSVSTLTIQRTQQEDSAVYLCASSLGYRNYGYTFGSGTRLTVV.

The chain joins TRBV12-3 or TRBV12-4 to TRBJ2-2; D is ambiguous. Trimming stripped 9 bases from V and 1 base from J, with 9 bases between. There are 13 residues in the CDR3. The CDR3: CASHPRNTGELFF. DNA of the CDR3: TGTGCCAGTCATCCTAGGAACACCGGGGAGCTGTTTTTT.

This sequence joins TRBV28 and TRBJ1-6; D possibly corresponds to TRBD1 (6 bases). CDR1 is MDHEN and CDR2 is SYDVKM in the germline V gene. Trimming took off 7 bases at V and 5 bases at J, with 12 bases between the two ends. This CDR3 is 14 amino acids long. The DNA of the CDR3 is TGTGCCAGCATCCATGGACAGAATAATTCACCCCTCCACTTT. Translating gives CASIHGQNNSPLHF.

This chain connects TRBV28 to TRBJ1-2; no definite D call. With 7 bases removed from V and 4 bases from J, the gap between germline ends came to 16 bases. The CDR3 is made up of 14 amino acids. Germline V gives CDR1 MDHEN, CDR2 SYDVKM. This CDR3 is CASTPSPQRYGYTF. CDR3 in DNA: TGTGCCAGCACCCCCTCCCCGCAGCGCTATGGCTACACCTTC.

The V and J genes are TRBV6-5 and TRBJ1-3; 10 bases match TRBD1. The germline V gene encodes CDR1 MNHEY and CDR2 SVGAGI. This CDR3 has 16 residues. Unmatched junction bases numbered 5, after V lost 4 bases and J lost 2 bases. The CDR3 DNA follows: TGTGCCAGCAGTTGGGACAGGGGAACTGCTGGAAACACCATATATTTT. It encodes CASSWDRGTAGNTIYF.

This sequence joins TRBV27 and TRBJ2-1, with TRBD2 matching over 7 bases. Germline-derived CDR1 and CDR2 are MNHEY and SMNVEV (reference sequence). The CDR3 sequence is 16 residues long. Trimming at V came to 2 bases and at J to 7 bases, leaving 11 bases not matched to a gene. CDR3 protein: CASSLRPAGVENEQFF. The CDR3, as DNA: TGTGCCAGCAGTTTAAGACCCGCGGGAGTAGAAAATGAGCAGTTCTTC.

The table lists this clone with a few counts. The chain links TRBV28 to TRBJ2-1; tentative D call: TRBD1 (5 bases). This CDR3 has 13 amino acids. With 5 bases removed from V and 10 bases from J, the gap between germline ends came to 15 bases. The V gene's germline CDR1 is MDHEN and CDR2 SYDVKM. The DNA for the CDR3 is TGTGCCAGCAGTCTTGGCAGGGCGTGGGAGCAGTTCTTC. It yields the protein CASSLGRAWEQFF.

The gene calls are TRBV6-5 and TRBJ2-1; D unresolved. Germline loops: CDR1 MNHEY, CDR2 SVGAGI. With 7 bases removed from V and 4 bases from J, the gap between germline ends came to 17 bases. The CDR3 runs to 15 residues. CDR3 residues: CASTRFAGTYNEQFF. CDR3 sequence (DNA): TGTGCCAGCACGAGGTTCGCCGGAACATACAATGAGCAGTTCTTC.

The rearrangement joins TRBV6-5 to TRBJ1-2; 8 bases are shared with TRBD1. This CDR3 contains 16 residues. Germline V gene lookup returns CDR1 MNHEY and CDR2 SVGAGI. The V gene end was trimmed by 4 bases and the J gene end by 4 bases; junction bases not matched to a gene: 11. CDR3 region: CASSLKGQGGSYGYTF. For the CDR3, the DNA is TGTGCCAGCAGTTTAAAAGGACAGGGAGGGTCCTATGGCTACACCTTC.

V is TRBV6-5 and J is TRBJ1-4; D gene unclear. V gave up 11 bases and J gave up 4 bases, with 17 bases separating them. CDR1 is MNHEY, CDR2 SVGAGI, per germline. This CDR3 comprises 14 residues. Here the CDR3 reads CASETGGINEKLFF. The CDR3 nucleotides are TGTGCCTCTGAAACCGGAGGAATTAATGAAAAACTGTTTTTT.

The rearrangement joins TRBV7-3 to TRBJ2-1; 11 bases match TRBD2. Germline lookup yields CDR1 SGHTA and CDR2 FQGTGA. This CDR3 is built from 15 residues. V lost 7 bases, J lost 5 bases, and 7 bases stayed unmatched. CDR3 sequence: CASTPGTSGHNEQFF. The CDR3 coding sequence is TGTGCCAGCACCCCCGGGACTAGCGGACACAATGAGCAGTTCTTC.

For the CDR3, the DNA is TGTGCCAGCAGGGTGGCAGGGAATCAGCCCCAGCATTTT. Residues: CASRVAGNQPQHF. The chain is built from TRBV12-3 or TRBV12-4 and TRBJ1-5, with a possible D match to TRBD1 (5 bases). The CDR3 consists of 13 residues. Trimming stripped 6 bases from V and 4 bases from J, with 10 bases between.

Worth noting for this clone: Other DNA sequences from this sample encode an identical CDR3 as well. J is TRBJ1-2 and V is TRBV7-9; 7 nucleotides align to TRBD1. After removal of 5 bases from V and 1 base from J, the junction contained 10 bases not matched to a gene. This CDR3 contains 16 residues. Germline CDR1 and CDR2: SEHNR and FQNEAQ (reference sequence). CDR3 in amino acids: CASSTPGQRINYGYTF. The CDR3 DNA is TGTGCCAGCAGCACTCCGGGACAGAGAATTAACTATGGCTACACCTTC.

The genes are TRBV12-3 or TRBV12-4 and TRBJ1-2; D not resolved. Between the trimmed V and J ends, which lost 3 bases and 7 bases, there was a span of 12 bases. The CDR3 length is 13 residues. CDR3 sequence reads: CASSFSPQSGYTF. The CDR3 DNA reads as TGTGCCAGCAGTTTTAGTCCCCAATCTGGCTACACCTTC.

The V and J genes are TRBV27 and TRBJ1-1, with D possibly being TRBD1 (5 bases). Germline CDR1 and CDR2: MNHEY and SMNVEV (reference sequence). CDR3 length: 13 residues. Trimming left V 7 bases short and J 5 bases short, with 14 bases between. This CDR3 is CASTPRGGTEAFF. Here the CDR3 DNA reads TGTGCCAGCACTCCACGGGGGGGAACTGAAGCTTTCTTT.

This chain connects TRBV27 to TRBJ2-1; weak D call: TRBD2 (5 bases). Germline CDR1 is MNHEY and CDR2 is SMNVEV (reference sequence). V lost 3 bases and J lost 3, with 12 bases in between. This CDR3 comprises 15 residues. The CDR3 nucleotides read TGTGCCAGCAGTTTCGGACTCGACTTCTACAATGAGCAGTTCTTC. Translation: CASSFGLDFYNEQFF.

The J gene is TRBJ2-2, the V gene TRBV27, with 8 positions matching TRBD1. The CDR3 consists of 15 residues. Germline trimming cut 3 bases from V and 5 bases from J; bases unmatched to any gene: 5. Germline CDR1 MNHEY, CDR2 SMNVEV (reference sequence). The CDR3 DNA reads TGTGCCAGCAGTTTGGGGACAGGACCAACCGGGGAGCTGTTTTTT. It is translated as CASSLGTGPTGELFF.

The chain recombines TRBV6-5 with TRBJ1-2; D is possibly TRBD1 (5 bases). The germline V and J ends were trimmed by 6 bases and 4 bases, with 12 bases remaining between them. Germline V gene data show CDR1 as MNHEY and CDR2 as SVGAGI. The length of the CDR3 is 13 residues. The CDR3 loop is CASSAGFSYGYTF. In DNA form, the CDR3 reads TGTGCCAGCAGCGCAGGGTTCTCCTATGGCTACACCTTC.

This CDR3 reads CAGQGLNTEAFF. The CDR3 DNA follows: TGTGCCGGACAGGGTCTGAACACTGAAGCTTTCTTT. The V and J genes are TRBV2 and TRBJ1-1; 8 bases fit TRBD1. The V gene end was trimmed by 11 bases and the J gene end by 0 bases; junction bases not matched to a gene: 2. The germline gives CDR1 SNHLY, CDR2 FYNNEI. This CDR3 has 12 residues.

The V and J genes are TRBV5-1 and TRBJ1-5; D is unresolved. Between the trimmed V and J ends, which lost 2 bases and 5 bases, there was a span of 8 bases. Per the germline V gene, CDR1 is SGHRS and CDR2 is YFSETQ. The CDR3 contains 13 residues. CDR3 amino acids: CASSLLGHQPQHF. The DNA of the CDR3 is TGCGCCAGCAGCTTACTAGGTCATCAGCCCCAGCATTTT.

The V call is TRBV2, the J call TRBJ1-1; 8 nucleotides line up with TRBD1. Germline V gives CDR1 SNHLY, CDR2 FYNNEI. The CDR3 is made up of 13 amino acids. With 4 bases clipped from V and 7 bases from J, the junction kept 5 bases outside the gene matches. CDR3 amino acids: CASSVDRADEAFF. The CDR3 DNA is TGTGCCAGCAGTGTGGACAGGGCCGATGAAGCTTTCTTT.

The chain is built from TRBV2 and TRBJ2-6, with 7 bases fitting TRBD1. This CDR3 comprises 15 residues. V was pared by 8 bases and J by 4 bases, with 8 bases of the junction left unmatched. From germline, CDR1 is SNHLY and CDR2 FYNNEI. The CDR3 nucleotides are TGTGCCAGCGGGACAGTCCTTCGGGGGGCCAACGTCCTGACTTTC. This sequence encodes CASGTVLRGANVLTF.